The entry below describes one T cell receptor (beta chain). With 9 bases removed from V and 8 bases from J, the gap between germline ends came to 10 bases. This CDR3 is built from 10 residues. These data come from a study of T-cell reconstitution after alpha-beta-depleted transplantation in children. Preparing the TCRbeta library involved the use of unique molecular identifiers. TCRdb re-called the PCR reads with MiXCR, one entry per CDR3 protein. The sample lists about 1,000,000 distinct CDR3 sequences, roughly 29% seen once, with 28% in the top ten. Material: PBMCs, mostly from graft donor cells, obtained 360 days after TCRalphabeta/CD19-depleted stem cell transplant. The receptor's source is a boy under two years old who had a stem cell transplant for SCID, so the T cells may come from the graft donor. The chain couples TRBV12-3 or TRBV12-4 to TRBJ1-1; D may be TRBD1 (6 bases). In DNA form, the CDR3 reads TGTGCCAGTAAACAGGGAGAAGCTTTCTTT. Protein: CASKQGEAFF.